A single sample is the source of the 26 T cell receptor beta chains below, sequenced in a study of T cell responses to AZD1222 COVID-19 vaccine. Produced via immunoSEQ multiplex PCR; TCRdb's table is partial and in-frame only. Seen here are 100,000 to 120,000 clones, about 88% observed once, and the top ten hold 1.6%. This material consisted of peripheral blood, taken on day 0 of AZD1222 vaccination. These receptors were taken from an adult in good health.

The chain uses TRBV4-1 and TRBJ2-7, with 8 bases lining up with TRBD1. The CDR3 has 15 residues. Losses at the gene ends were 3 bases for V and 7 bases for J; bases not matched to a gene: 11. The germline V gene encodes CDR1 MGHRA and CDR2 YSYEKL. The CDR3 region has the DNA TGCGCCAGCAGCCAGACCGGGACAGGCACCTGGGAGCAGTACTTC. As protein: CASSQTGTGTWEQYF.

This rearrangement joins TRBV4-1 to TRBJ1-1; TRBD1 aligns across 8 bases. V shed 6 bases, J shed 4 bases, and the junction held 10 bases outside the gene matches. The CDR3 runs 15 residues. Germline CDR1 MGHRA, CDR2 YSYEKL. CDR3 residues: CASSWTGSFGTEAFF. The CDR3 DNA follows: TGCGCCAGCAGTTGGACAGGGTCCTTTGGCACTGAAGCTTTCTTT.

Written as DNA, the CDR3 is TGTGCCAGCAGTGAAGCGCTGTGGGTTGGCAATCAGCCCCAGCATTTT. The encoded protein is CASSEALWVGNQPQHF. This chain links TRBV2 with TRBJ1-5; the D is unclear. From germline, CDR1 is SNHLY and CDR2 FYNNEI. Trimming shortened V by 0 bases and J by 2 bases, and 11 bases separated the two germline ends. The CDR3 loop spans 16 amino acids.

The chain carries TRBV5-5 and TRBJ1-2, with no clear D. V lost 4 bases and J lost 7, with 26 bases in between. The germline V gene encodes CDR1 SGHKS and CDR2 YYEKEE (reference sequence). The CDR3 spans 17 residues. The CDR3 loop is CASSRVLFQVTEAGYTF. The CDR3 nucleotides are TGTGCCAGCAGCCGGGTCCTATTCCAGGTAACGGAAGCTGGCTACACCTTC.

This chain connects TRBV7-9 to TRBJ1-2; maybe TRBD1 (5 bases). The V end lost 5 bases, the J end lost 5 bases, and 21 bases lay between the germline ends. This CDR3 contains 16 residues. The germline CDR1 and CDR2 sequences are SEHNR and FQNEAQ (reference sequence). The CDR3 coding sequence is TGTGCCAGCAGCCCTTCGGGGGGAGCAGGACAATATGGCTACACCTTC. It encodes CASSPSGGAGQYGYTF.

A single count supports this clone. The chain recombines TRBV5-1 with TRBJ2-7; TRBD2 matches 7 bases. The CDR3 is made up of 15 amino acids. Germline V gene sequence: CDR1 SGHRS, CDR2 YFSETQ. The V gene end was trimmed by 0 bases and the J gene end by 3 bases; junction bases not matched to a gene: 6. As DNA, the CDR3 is TGCGCCAGCAGCTTGGAAACTAGCGCTTACTACGAGCAGTACTTC. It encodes CASSLETSAYYEQYF.

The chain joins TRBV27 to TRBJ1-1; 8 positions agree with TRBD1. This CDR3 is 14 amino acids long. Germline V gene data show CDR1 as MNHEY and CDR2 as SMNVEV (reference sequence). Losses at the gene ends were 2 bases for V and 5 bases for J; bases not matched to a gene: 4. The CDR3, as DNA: TGTGCCAGCAGTTTACGACAGGGGAGTACTGAAGCTTTCTTT. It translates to CASSLRQGSTEAFF.

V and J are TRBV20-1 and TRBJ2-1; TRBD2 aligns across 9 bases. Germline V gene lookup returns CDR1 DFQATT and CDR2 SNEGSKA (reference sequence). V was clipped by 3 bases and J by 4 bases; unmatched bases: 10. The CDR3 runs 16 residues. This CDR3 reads CSASPGLASTYNEQFF. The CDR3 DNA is TGCAGTGCTAGTCCGGGACTAGCATCCACATACAATGAGCAGTTCTTC.

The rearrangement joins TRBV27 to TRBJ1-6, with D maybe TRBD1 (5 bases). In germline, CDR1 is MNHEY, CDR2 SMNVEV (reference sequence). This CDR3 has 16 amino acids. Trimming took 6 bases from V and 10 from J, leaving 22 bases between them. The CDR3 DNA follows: TGTGCCAGCAGAGGCTTATGGGCGGGGGGAGGATCACCCCTCCACTTT. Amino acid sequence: CASRGLWAGGGSPLHF.

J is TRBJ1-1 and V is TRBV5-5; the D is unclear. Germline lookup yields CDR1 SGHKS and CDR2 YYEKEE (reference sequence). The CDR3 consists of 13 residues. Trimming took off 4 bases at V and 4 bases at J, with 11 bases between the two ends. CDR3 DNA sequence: TGTGCCAGCAGCGGAGGTGGTACCACTGAAGCTTTCTTT. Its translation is CASSGGGTTEAFF.

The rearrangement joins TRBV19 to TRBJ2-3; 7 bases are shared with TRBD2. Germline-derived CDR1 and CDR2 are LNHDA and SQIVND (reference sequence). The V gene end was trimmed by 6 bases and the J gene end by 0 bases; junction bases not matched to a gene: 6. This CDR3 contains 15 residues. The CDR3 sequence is CASRLAEFSTDTQYF. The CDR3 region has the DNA TGTGCCAGTAGGCTAGCGGAGTTTAGCACAGATACGCAGTATTTT.

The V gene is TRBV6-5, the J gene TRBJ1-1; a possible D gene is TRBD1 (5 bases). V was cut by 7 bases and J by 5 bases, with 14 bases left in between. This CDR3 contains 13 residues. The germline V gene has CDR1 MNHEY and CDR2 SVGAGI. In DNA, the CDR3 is TGTGCCAGCAACCCTTTAGGGGTAACTGAAGCTTTCTTT. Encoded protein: CASNPLGVTEAFF.

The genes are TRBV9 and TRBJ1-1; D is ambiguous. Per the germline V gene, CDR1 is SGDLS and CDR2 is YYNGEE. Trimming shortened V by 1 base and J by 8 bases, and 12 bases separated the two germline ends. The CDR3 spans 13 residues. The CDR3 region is CASSVPKIGEAFF. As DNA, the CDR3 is TGTGCCAGCAGCGTACCCAAAATTGGGGAAGCTTTCTTT.

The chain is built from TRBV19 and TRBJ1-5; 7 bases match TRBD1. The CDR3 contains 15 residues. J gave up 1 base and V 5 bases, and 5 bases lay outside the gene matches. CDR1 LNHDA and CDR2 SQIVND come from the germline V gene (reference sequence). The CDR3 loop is CASSPGTASNQPQHF. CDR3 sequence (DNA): TGTGCCAGTAGTCCTGGGACAGCGAGCAATCAGCCCCAGCATTTT.

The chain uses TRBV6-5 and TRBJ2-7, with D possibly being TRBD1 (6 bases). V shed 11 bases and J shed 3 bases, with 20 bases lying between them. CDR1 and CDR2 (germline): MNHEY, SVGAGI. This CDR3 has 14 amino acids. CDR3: CACTKGTTNYEQYF. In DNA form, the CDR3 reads TGTGCCTGTACAAAAGGGACAACCAACTACGAGCAGTACTTC.

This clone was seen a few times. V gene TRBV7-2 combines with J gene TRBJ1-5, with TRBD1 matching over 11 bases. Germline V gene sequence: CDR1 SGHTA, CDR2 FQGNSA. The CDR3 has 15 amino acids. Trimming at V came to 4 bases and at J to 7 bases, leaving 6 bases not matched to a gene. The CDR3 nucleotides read TGTGCCAGCAGCTGGACAGGGGGCGCGGGACAGCCCCAGCATTTT. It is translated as CASSWTGGAGQPQHF.

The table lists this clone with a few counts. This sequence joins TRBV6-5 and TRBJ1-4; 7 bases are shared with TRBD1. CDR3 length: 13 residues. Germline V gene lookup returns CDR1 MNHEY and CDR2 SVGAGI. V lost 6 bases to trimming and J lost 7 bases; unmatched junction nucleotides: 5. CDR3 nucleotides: TGTGCCAGCAGGAGGGGGCAGGCTGAAAAACTGTTTTTT. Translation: CASRRGQAEKLFF.

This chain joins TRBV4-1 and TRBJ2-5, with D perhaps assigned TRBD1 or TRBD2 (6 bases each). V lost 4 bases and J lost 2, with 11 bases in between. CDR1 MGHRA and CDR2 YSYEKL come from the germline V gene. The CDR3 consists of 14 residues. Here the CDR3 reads CASSPGGRQETQYF. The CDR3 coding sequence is TGCGCCAGCAGCCCCGGGGGCAGGCAAGAGACCCAGTACTTC.

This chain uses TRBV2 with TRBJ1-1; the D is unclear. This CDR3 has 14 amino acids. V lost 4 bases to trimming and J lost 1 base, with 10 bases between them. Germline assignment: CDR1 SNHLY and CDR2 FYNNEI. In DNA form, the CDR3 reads TGTGCCAGCAGTGCGGAGGGCCGGAACACTGAAGCTTTCTTT. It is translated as CASSAEGRNTEAFF.

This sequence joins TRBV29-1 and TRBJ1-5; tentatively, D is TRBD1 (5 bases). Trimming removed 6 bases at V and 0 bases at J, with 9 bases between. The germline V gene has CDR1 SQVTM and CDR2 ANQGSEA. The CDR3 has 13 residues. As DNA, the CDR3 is TGCAGCGTACTGACAGTTAGCAATCAGCCCCAGCATTTT. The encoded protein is CSVLTVSNQPQHF.

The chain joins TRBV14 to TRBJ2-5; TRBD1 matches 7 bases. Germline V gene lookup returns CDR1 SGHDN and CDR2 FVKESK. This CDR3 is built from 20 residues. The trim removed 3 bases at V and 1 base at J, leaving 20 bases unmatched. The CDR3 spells CASSQLGQGVSRYFQETQYF. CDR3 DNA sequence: TGTGCCAGCAGCCAGCTCGGGCAGGGGGTTTCGAGGTACTTCCAAGAGACCCAGTACTTC. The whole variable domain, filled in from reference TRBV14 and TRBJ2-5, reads EAGVTQFPSHSVIEKGQTVTLRCDPISGHDNLYWYRRVMGKEIKFLLHFVKESKQDESGMPNNRFLAERTGGTYSTLKVQPAELEDSGVYFCASSQLGQGVSRYFQETQYFGPGTRLLVL.

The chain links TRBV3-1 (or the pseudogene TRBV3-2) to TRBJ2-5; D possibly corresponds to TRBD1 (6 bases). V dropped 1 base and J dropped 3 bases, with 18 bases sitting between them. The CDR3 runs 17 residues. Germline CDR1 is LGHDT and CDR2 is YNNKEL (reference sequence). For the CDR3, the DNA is TGTGCCAGCAGCCAAGGTCTTTTCCGGGACACTGAAGAGACCCAGTACTTC. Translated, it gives CASSQGLFRDTEETQYF.

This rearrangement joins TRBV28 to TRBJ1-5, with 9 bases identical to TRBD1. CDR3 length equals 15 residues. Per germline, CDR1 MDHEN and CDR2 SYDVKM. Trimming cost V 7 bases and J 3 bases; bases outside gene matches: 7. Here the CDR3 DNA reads TGTGCCAGCAAGCAGACAGGGGGTTCCAATCAGCCCCAGCATTTT. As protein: CASKQTGGSNQPQHF.

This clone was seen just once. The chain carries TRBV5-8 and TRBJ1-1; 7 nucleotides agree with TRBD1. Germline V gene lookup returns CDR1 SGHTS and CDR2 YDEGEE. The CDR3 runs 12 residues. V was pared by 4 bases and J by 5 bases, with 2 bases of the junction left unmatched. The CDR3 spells CASSETGTEAFF. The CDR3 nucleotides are TGTGCCAGCAGCGAGACAGGGACTGAAGCTTTCTTT. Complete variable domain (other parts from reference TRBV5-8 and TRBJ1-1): EAGVTQSPTHLIKTRGQQATLRCSPISGHTSVYWYQQALGLGLQFLLWYDEGEERNRGNFPPRFSGRQFPNYSSELNVNALELEDSALYLCASSETGTEAFFGQGTRLTVV.

CDR3 amino acids: CASARTQWTEAFF. The CDR3 coding sequence is TGTGCTAGTGCTAGGACCCAGTGGACTGAAGCTTTCTTT. The rearrangement links TRBV12-5 to TRBJ1-1; no reliable D call. Germline-derived CDR1 and CDR2 are LGHNT and FRNRAP. This CDR3 has 13 residues. V shed 7 bases and J shed 5 bases, with 14 bases lying between them. Variable domain in full (rest from reference TRBV12-5 and TRBJ1-1): DARVTQTPRHKVTEMGQEVTMRCQPILGHNTVFWYRQTMMQGLELLAYFRNRAPLDDSGMPKDRFSAEMPDATLATLKIQPSEPRDSAVYFCASARTQWTEAFFGQGTRLTVV.

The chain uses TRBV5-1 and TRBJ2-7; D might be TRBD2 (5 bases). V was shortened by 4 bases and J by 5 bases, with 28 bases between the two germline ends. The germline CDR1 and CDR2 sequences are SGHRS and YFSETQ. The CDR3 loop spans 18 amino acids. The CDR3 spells CASSPYWTSGLRVHEQYF. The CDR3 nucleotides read TGCGCCAGCAGCCCTTACTGGACCAGCGGTCTGAGGGTCCACGAGCAGTACTTC. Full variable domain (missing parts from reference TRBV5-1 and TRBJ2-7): KAGVTQTPRYLIKTRGQQVTLSCSPISGHRSVSWYQQTPGQGLQFLFEYFSETQRNKGNFPGRFSGRQFSNSRSEMNVSTLELGDSALYLCASSPYWTSGLRVHEQYFGPGTRLTVT.